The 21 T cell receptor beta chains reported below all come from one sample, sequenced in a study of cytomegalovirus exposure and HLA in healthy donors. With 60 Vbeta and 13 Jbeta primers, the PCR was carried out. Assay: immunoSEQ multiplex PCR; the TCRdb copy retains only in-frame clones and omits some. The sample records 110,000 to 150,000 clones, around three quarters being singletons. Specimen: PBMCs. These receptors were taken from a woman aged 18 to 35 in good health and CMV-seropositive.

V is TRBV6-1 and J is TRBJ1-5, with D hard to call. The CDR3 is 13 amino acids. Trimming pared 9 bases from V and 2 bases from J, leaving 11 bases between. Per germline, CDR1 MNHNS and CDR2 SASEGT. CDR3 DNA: TGTGCCAGTAGCAACTCGGGCAATCAGCCCCAGCATTTT. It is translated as CASSNSGNQPQHF.

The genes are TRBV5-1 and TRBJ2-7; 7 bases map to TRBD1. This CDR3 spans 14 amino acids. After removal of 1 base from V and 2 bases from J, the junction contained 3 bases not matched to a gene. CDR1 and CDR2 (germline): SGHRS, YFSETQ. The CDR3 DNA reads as TGCGCCAGCAGCTTGTTTCAGGGGGCCTACGAGCAGTACTTC. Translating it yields CASSLFQGAYEQYF.

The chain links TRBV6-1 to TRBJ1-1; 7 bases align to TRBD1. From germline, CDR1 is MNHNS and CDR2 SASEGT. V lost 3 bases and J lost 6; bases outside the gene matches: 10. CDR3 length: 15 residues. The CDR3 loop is CASSDLTGNSAEAFF. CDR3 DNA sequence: TGTGCCAGCAGTGACCTGACAGGGAATAGCGCTGAAGCTTTCTTT.

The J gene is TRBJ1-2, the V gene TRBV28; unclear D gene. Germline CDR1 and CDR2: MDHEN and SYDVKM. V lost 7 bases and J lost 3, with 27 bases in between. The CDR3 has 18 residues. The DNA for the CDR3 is TGTGCCAGCACCATGGTAGGCCGTCCCTCCTTCGGGTACTATGGCTACACCTTC. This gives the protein CASTMVGRPSFGYYGYTF.

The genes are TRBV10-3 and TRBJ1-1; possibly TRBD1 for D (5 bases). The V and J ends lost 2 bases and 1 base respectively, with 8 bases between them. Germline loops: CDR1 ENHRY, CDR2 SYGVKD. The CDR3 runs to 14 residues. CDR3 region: CAISEATENTEAFF. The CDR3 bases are TGTGCCATCAGTGAGGCGACAGAGAACACTGAAGCTTTCTTT.

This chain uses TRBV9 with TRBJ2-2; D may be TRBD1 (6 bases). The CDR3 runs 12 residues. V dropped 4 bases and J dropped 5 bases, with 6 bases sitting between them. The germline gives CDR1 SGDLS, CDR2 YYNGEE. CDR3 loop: CASSQGTGELFF. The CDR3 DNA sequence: TGTGCCAGCAGCCAGGGGACCGGGGAGCTGTTTTTT.

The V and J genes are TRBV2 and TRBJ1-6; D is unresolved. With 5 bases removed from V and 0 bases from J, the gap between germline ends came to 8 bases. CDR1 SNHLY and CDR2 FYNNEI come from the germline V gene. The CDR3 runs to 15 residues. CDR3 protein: CASSPPSSYNSPLHF. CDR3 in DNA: TGTGCCAGCAGTCCTCCGAGCTCCTATAATTCACCCCTCCACTTT.

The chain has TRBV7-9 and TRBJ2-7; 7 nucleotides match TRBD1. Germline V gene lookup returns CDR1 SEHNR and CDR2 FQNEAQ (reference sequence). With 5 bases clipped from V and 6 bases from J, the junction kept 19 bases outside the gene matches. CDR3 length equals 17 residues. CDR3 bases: TGTGCCAGCAGCCCAACTAACAGACAGGGATTTTTCCCCGAGCAGTACTTC. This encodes CASSPTNRQGFFPEQYF.

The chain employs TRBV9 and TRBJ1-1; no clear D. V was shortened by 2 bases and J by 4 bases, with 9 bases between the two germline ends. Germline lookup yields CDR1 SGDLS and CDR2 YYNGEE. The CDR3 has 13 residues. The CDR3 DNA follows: TGTGCCAGCAGCGTTGGGTGGGCCACTGAAGCTTTCTTT. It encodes CASSVGWATEAFF.

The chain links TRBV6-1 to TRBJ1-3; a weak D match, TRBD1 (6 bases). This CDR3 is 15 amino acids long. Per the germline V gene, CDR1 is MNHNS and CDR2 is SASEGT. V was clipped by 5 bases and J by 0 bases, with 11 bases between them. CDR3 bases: TGTGCCAGCAGTCCACAGGGTTACTCTGGAAACACCATATATTTT. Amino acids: CASSPQGYSGNTIYF.

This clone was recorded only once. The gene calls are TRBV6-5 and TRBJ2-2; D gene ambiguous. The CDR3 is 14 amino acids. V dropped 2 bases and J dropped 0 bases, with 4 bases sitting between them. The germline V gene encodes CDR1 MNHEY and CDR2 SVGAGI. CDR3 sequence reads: CASSYSPNTGELFF. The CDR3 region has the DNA TGTGCCAGCAGTTACAGCCCGAACACCGGGGAGCTGTTTTTT.

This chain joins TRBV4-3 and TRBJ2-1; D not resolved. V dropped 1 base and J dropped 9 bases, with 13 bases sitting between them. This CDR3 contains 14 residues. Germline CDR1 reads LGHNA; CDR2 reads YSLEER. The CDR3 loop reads CASSQVQRSGEQFF. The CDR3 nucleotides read TGCGCCAGCAGCCAAGTCCAGCGTTCTGGTGAGCAGTTCTTC.

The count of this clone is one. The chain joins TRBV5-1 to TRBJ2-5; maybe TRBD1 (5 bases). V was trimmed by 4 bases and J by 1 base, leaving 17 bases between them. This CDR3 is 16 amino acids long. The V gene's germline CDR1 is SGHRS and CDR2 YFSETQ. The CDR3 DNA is TGCGCCAGCAGCCCCCTCCCAGGGTATCCCCAAGAGACCCAGTACTTC. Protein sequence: CASSPLPGYPQETQYF.

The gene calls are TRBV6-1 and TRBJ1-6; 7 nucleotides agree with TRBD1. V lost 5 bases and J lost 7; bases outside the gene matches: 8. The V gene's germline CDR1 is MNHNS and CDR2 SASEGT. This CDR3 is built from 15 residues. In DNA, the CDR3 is TGTGCCAGCAGTCTAGGACAGGTCGGAAATTCACCCCTCCACTTT. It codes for CASSLGQVGNSPLHF.

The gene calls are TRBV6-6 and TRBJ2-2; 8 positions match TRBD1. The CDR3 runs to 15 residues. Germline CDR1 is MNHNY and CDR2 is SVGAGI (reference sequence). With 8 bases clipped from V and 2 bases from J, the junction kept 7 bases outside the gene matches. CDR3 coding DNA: TGTGCCAGCGTTCGACAGGGGACCAACACCGGGGAGCTGTTTTTT. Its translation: CASVRQGTNTGELFF.

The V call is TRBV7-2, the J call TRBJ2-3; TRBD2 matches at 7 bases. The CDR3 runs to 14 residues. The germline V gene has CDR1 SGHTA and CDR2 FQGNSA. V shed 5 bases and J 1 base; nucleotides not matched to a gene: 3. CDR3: CASSATSGTDTQYF. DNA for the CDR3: TGTGCCAGCAGCGCCACTAGCGGCACAGATACGCAGTATTTT.

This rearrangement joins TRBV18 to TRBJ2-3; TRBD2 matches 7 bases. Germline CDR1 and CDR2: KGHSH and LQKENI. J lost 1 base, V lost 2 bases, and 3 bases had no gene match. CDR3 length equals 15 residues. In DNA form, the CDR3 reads TGTGCCAGCTCACCAACGGGGGGACGCACAGATACGCAGTATTTT. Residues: CASSPTGGRTDTQYF. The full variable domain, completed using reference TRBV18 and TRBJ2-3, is NAGVMQNPRHLVRRRGQEARLRCSPMKGHSHVYWYRQLPEEGLKFMVYLQKENIIDESGMPKERFSAEFPKEGPSILRIQQVVRGDSAAYFCASSPTGGRTDTQYFGPGTRLTVL.

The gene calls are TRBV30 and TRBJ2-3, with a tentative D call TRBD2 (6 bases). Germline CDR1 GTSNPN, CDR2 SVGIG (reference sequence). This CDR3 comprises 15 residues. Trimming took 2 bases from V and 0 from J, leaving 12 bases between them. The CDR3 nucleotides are TGTGCCTGGAGTCGAGAAGGAGGGAGCACAGATACGCAGTATTTT. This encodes CAWSREGGSTDTQYF. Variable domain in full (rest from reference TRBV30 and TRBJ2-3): SQTIHQWPATLVQPVGSPLSLECTVEGTSNPNLYWYRQAAGRGLQLLFYSVGIGQISSEVPQNLSASRPQDRQFILSSKKLLLSDSGFYLCAWSREGGSTDTQYFGPGTRLTVL.

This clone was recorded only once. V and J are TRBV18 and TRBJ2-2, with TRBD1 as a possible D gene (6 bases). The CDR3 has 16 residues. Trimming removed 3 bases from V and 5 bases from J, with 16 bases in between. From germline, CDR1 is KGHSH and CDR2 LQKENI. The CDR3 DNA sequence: TGTGCCAGCTCACCCAGAACAGGGCCAGGAACCGGGGAGCTGTTTTTT. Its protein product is CASSPRTGPGTGELFF.

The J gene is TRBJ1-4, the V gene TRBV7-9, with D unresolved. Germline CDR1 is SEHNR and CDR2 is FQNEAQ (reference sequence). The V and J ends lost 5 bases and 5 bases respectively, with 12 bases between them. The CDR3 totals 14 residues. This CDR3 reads CASSPRSNNEKLFF. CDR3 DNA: TGTGCCAGCAGCCCTAGGTCGAACAATGAAAAACTGTTTTTT.

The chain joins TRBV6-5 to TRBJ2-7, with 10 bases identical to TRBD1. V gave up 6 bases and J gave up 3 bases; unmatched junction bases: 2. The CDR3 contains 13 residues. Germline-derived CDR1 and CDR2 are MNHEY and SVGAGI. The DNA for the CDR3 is TGTGCCAGCAGGCGGACAGGGGGCTACGAGCAGTACTTC. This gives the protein CASRRTGGYEQYF.